This entry lists 12 T cell receptor beta chains sequenced from one sample in a study of blood T cell repertoires in COVID-19. Using immunoSEQ multiplex PCR, the repertoire was profiled, and TCRdb retains in-frame clones only, with some absent. The sample comprises roughly 200,000 clones, around 83% of which are singletons, and roughly 7.7% rests with the top ten. The sample comprised peripheral blood. The receptor set was obtained from a woman aged 55-70 years with acute or convalescent COVID-19.

This CDR3 reads CASSLLQGRGYTF. In DNA form, the CDR3 reads TGTGCCAGCAGTTTGCTCCAGGGCCGAGGCTACACCTTC. V is TRBV28 and J is TRBJ1-2; possible D gene TRBD1, 5 bases. V lost 3 bases to trimming and J lost 8 bases, with 13 bases between them. The CDR3 runs to 13 residues. In germline, CDR1 is MDHEN, CDR2 SYDVKM.

The V and J genes are TRBV7-9 and TRBJ1-2; a possible D gene is TRBD1 (5 bases). The CDR3 extends over 15 amino acids. The V gene's germline CDR1 is SEHNR and CDR2 FQNEAQ (reference sequence). Trimming left V 2 bases short and J 0 bases short, with 10 bases between. The CDR3 DNA follows: TGTGCCAGCAGCTTACAGGGTCCTACTAACTATGGCTACACCTTC. Its protein is CASSLQGPTNYGYTF.

This clone was counted a few times. J is TRBJ2-1 and V is TRBV28, with TRBD2 as a possible D gene (6 bases). Germline V gene sequence: CDR1 MDHEN, CDR2 SYDVKM. This CDR3 contains 17 residues. V lost 5 bases and J lost 8, with 25 bases in between. The DNA for the CDR3 is TGTGCCAGCAGTCCTACCCTTTCACTTGGGGGGTCGGATGAGCAGTTCTTC. It yields the protein CASSPTLSLGGSDEQFF.

The chain combines TRBV21-1 with TRBJ1-3; TRBD1, the table's D call, was not compared with the DNA. TRBV21-1 is shown as a pseudogene. The CDR3 has 17 residues. DNA for the CDR3: TGTGCCAGCAGCAGCCCGTCAGGGGGTTACTCTGGAAACACCATATATTTT. Amino acids: CASSSPSGGYSGNTIYF.

This clone was detected a few times. This chain uses TRBV10-2 with TRBJ1-5; TRBD1 is a possible D gene (6 bases). Germline V gene data show CDR1 as WSHSY and CDR2 as SAAADI. This CDR3 spans 13 amino acids. V dropped 6 bases and J dropped 5 bases, with 11 bases sitting between them. The CDR3 region has the DNA TGCGCCAGCAGACAGGGAAATGATCAGCCCCAGCATTTT. Its translation is CASRQGNDQPQHF.

This chain joins TRBV6-5 and TRBJ2-1, with D tentatively TRBD2 (5 bases). CDR1 and CDR2 from the germline V gene are MNHEY and SVGAGI. Trimming removed 4 bases at V and 10 bases at J, with 17 bases between. This CDR3 region has 14 residues. The CDR3 here is CASSSATIGREQFF. For the CDR3, the DNA is TGTGCCAGCAGTTCCGCGACTATCGGACGCGAGCAGTTCTTC.

CDR3 nucleotide sequence: TGTGCCAGCAGCGACACCGGGACAGGGGTCGCCCACGAGCAGTACGTC. This sequence encodes CASSDTGTGVAHEQYV. The chain uses TRBV13 and TRBJ2-7; 10 bases are a match to TRBD1. The CDR3 loop spans 16 amino acids. V trimming: 5 bases; J trimming: 5 bases; junction bases outside the gene matches: 12. Per the germline V gene, CDR1 is PRHDT and CDR2 is FYEKMQ (reference sequence).

V is TRBV6-1 and J is TRBJ2-1; 10 nucleotides line up with TRBD1. The CDR3 contains 14 residues. J gave up 8 bases and V 3 bases, and 4 bases lay outside the gene matches. Per germline, CDR1 MNHNS and CDR2 SASEGT. CDR3 DNA sequence: TGTGCCAGCAGTGACGGACAGGGGGTCGATGAGCAGTTCTTC. This codes for CASSDGQGVDEQFF.

The chain employs TRBV6-5 and TRBJ2-1; 9 bases line up with TRBD2. Unmatched junction bases numbered 9, after V lost 11 bases and J lost 4 bases. This CDR3 has 14 residues. Germline V gene data show CDR1 as MNHEY and CDR2 as SVGAGI. The CDR3: CAGRREGRYNEQFF. CDR3 DNA sequence: TGTGCCGGACGGCGGGAGGGCCGATACAATGAGCAGTTCTTC.

This clone was counted a few times. The rearrangement links TRBV4-2 to TRBJ2-3; D unclear. Germline V gene sequence: CDR1 LGHNA, CDR2 YNFKEQ. Trimming pared 0 bases from V and 7 bases from J, leaving 11 bases between. This CDR3 has 14 amino acids. CDR3 in amino acids: CASSQELTSYTQYF. In DNA form, the CDR3 reads TGTGCCAGCAGCCAAGAGCTCACTTCTTATACGCAGTATTTT.

CDR3 nucleotide sequence: TGTGCCAGCAGTTACCTAACAGGGGTCAATTCACCCCTCCACTTT. Translation: CASSYLTGVNSPLHF. The chain has TRBV6-5 and TRBJ1-6; 7 bases agree with TRBD1. The CDR3 is 15 amino acids. The germline V gene encodes CDR1 MNHEY and CDR2 SVGAGI. J was trimmed by 7 bases and V by 2 bases; bases with no gene match: 5.

The chain has TRBV5-8 and TRBJ2-3; TRBD2 might be the D (6 bases). CDR1 SGHTS and CDR2 YDEGEE come from the germline V gene. The CDR3 is 16 amino acids. The V end lost 4 bases, the J end lost 3 bases, and 18 bases lay between the germline ends. CDR3 nucleotide sequence: TGTGCCAGCAGCGCGGGGACTGTTCTGAGGACAGATACGCAGTATTTT. Amino acids: CASSAGTVLRTDTQYF.